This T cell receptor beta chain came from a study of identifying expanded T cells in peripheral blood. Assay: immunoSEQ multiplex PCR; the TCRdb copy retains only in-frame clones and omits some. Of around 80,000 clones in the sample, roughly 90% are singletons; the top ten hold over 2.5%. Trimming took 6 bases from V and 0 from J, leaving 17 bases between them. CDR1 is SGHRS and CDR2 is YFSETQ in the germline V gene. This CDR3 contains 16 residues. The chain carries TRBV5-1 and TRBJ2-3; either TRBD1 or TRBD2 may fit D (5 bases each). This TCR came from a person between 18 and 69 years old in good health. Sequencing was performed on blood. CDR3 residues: CASNPGLSTSTDTQYF. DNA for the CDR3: TGCGCCAGCAACCCGGGGCTTTCGACTAGCACAGATACGCAGTATTTT.